This T cell receptor (beta chain) was profiled in a study of spatial heterogeneity in lung cancer. In the study overall: The mean occurrence of each unique TCR and UMI combination in raw reads exceeded ten. Study-wide findings and caveats: How many expanded intratumoral alpha and beta TCRs were present tracked the tumor mutation count, which was a count of nonsynonymous mutations. Among tumor T cells, estimated coverage was roughly 7% for alpha chains and about 13% for beta chains.

At least ten counts were recorded for this clonotype. The target antigen is unknown. TCRdb analysed the 5' RACE reads with MiXCR anew, one entry per CDR3 protein. Found here are approximately 25,000 distinct CDR3 sequences, roughly 10% of them singletons; the top ten hold more than 6%. V lost 5 bases and J 5 bases, leaving 13 bases between the germline ends. Germline V CDR1 and CDR2: SQVTM, ANQGSEA. CDR3 length equals 12 residues. Time point meaning: sample taken at primary tumor resection. There were some 76 donors, all of them untreated patients with early-stage non-small cell lung cancer. Unsorted tumor, nontumor lung tissue or cryopreserved PBMC supplied the whole RNA.

This chain joins TRBV29-1 and TRBJ2-7, with a tentative D call TRBD2 (6 bases). The source is a male donor with early-stage non-small cell lung cancer. Sequencing used lung tumor tissue, obtained at surgery. CDR3: CSVTIRGNEQYF. CDR3 nucleotides: TGCAGCGTTACTATTCGGGGGAACGAGCAGTACTTC.